The 11 T cell receptor beta chains given below trace back to one sample, sequenced in a study of cytomegalovirus exposure and HLA in healthy donors (dated by TCRdb to about 2017). The library was obtained by the immunoSEQ multiplex PCR assay. For the multiplex PCR, a mixture combining 60 forward primers for TCR Vbeta segments and 13 reverse primers for TCR Jbeta segments was used. The clones in this table, taken by TCRdb from immuneACCESS, are in-frame only. Not every clone is retained; where verified, under half of the shortfall comes from an unresolved V gene, and the cause of the rest is unknown. The sample includes under 130,000 clones, with 74% observed a single time. The top ten clonotypes cover about 2.6% of the sample. The material sequenced was PBMCs. These TCRs come from a man aged 50 to 60 in good health and CMV-seropositive.

The CDR3 sequence is CATSREGDSYEQYF. In DNA, the CDR3 is TGTGCCACCAGCAGAGAGGGGGACAGTTACGAGCAGTACTTC. The J gene is TRBJ2-7, the V gene TRBV15; 7 nucleotides match TRBD1. CDR1 and CDR2 (germline): LNHNV, YYDKDF (reference sequence). V lost 0 bases to trimming and J lost 4 bases; unmatched junction nucleotides: 3. The CDR3 runs to 14 residues.

The chain has TRBV5-1 and TRBJ1-5, with D unclear. Germline V gene lookup returns CDR1 SGHRS and CDR2 YFSETQ. The CDR3 is 14 residues long. Trimming left V 4 bases short and J 5 bases short, with 13 bases between. As DNA, the CDR3 is TGCGCCAGCAGCCCTTCGCGGGGAGATCAGCCCCAGCATTTT. Translation: CASSPSRGDQPQHF.

The chain uses TRBV11-1 and TRBJ2-1; D possibly corresponds to TRBD2 (6 bases). Trimming shortened V by 6 bases and J by 2 bases, and 17 bases separated the two germline ends. The CDR3 loop spans 16 amino acids. CDR1 is SGHAT, CDR2 FQDESV, per germline (reference sequence). DNA of the CDR3: TGTGCCAGCAGACGACTGGGCGGGGTAGCCTACAATGAGCAGTTCTTC. Residues: CASRRLGGVAYNEQFF.

The chain combines TRBV4-1 with TRBJ1-4; TRBD1 aligns across 7 bases. CDR1 is MGHRA and CDR2 is YSYEKL in the germline V gene. The CDR3 contains 15 residues. The ends lost 2 bases at V and 7 bases at J; junction bases unmatched: 7. The CDR3 DNA reads TGCGCCAGCAGCCAACTGGCCAGGGGGGCTGAAAAACTGTTTTTT. It specifies CASSQLARGAEKLFF.

This chain connects TRBV9 to TRBJ2-1; 8 bases match TRBD2. CDR1 is SGDLS, CDR2 YYNGEE, per germline. The CDR3 runs to 12 residues. V was clipped by 6 bases and J by 7 bases; unmatched bases: 3. CDR3 nucleotide sequence: TGTGCCAGCAACGGGGGGGGGAATGAGCAGTTCTTC. Its protein is CASNGGGNEQFF.

The V gene is TRBV2, the J gene TRBJ2-5, with D perhaps TRBD2 (7 bases). The J call may be wrong; the DNA end is better matched by TRBJ2-7. The CDR3 has 13 residues. The germline V gene encodes CDR1 SNHLY and CDR2 FYNNEI. CDR3 sequence reads: CASIGGLGYEQYF. In DNA form, the CDR3 reads TGTGCCAGCATCGGGGGGCTTGGGTACGAGCAGTACTTC.

The chain recombines TRBV4-1 with TRBJ2-7; TRBD2 aligns across 10 bases. The V gene end was trimmed by 2 bases and the J gene end by 4 bases; junction bases not matched to a gene: 8. The CDR3 spans 16 residues. Germline CDR1 reads MGHRA; CDR2 reads YSYEKL. CDR3 nucleotides: TGCGCCAGCAGCCAAACGGGGCTAGCGGGGGTGTACGAGCAGTACTTC. It codes for CASSQTGLAGVYEQYF.

The chain has TRBV7-8 and TRBJ2-3; 14 nucleotides agree with TRBD2. Germline assignment: CDR1 SGHVS and CDR2 FQNEAQ. J gave up 5 bases and V 5 bases, and 6 bases lay outside the gene matches. CDR3 length: 16 residues. The CDR3 sequence: CASSPTSGGARDTQYF. The CDR3, as DNA: TGTGCCAGCAGCCCGACTAGCGGGGGGGCCCGAGATACGCAGTATTTT. Complete variable domain (other parts from reference TRBV7-8 and TRBJ2-3): GAGVSQSPRYKVAKRGQDVALRCDPISGHVSLFWYQQALGQGPEFLTYFQNEAQLDKSGLPSDRFFAERPEGSVSTLKIQRTQQEDSAVYLCASSPTSGGARDTQYFGPGTRLTVL.

The chain carries TRBV14 and TRBJ2-7; 13 nucleotides match TRBD2. V was pared by 0 bases and J by 3 bases, with 5 bases of the junction left unmatched. Germline CDR1 reads SGHDN; CDR2 reads FVKESK. This CDR3 region has 17 residues. The CDR3 bases are TGTGCCAGCAGCCAAGACTCCGGGACTAGCGGGATCTACGAGCAGTACTTC. Amino acids: CASSQDSGTSGIYEQYF. Combining the CDR3 with reference TRBV14 and TRBJ2-7 gives the whole variable domain EAGVTQFPSHSVIEKGQTVTLRCDPISGHDNLYWYRRVMGKEIKFLLHFVKESKQDESGMPNNRFLAERTGGTYSTLKVQPAELEDSGVYFCASSQDSGTSGIYEQYFGPGTRLTVT.

Points on this clone: The junction and the germline gene differ at one end; a read error may be behind it. This chain uses TRBV19 with TRBJ2-3; TRBD2 agrees at 14 bases. The CDR3 contains 13 residues. CDR1 is LNHDA and CDR2 is SQIVND in the germline V gene (reference sequence). For the CDR3, the DNA is TGTGCCAGTAGCCCTAAGGGGACTAGCGGGAGTAGCTTT. This gives the protein CASSPKGTSGSSF. The whole variable domain, remainder taken from reference TRBV19 and TRBJ2-3, is DGGITQSPKYLFRKEGQNVTLSCEQNLNHDAMYWYRQDPGQGLRLIYYSQIVNDFQKGDIAEGYSVSREKKESFPLTVTSAQKNPTAFYLCASSPKGTSGSSFGPGTRLTVL.

This clone was seen only a few times. The rearrangement links TRBV6-5 to TRBJ2-3; possible D gene TRBD2, 7 bases. Between the trimmed V and J ends, which lost 6 bases and 2 bases, there was a span of 12 bases. Germline CDR1 and CDR2: MNHEY and SVGAGI. The CDR3 has 14 amino acids. CDR3 sequence reads: CASRAGAVTDTQYF. Here the CDR3 DNA reads TGTGCCAGCAGGGCGGGGGCTGTCACAGATACGCAGTATTTT.